This paragraph covers one T cell receptor (beta chain) sequence. No antigen is known for it. No qualities accompany the bases; no much larger clone lies one base away. The sample belongs to a study of T cells after yellow fever vaccination (dated by TCRdb to between 2018 and 2021). Background for the entire study: The SMART-Seq v4 Ultra Low Input RNA kit was used to prepare libraries from fractions with low cell numbers. Bulk TCR alpha and beta repertoires were sequenced longitudinally to track T-cell clones before and after primary and booster YFV17D yellow fever vaccination. Two healthy male donors, one aged 18 to 30 and one aged 30 to 40 years, made up the cohort. Blood samples were taken at several timepoints before and after primary and secondary immunization, and bulk PBMC replicates and cell subsets were isolated. Study-level results and caveats: The secondary T-cell response was weaker than the primary response but faster, peaking on day 5 instead of day 15. FACS-sorted repertoires could contain abundant contaminating clonotypes from the bulk population, so computational filtering was required. A small share of clonotypes was detected in both CD4 and CD8 compartments, with the overlap likely arising from convergent recombination. Most clones expanded after primary vaccination were re-detected after the booster (96% of CD4 and 88% of CD8), suggesting broad memory maintenance. Only two donors were included in the study, so the extent to which the findings can be generalized is limited.

This specimen's treatment or condition label, interpreted: live attenuated yellow fever vaccine strain. Two biological replicates of bulk PBMCs were collected at each blood-draw timepoint. PBMCs were isolated from peripheral blood using a standard Ficoll-Paque protocol. TriZol was used to extract RNA from bulk PBMCs, from CD4 and CD8 fractions, and from dextramer-positive and dextramer-negative fractions. A distance of 12 bases separates the germline ends of V and J, which lose 8 bases and 8 bases respectively. The CDR3 has 12 amino acids, counting the end cysteine and phenylalanine. Only the CDR3 part of the read is kept: 36 bases, read in frame from the first base. The germline V gene (reference sequence) sets CDR1 to SEHNR and CDR2 to FQNEAQ. TCR cDNA was made using 5'RACE template switching, a step that added a universal primer site and unique molecular identifiers. Priming of cDNA synthesis was performed from both the TCR alpha and TCR beta constant segments. Library amplification involved two PCR steps, and the second step added sample barcodes and sequencing adapters. Sequencing of libraries was performed on Illumina HiSeq 2500 (2x100 bp) or NovaSeq (2x150 bp). The paper's data handling went like this. MIGEC was used to demultiplex reads and collapse the reads into UMI consensus sequences, and MiXCR was used for V(D)J alignment. Vaccine-responding clonotypes were identified with edgeR using replicate PBMC samples, with FDR below 0.01 and a log2 fold change above 5 up to day 15 being required. Bulk clonotypes were assigned CD4 or CD8 identity according to which sequenced CD4 or CD8 repertoire held them at higher abundance. TCRdb redid the processing of the public reads, applying fastp at Q25 and MiXCR, and retained in-frame beta chains. Each record represents a unique CDR3 protein, reported with the most common genes and DNA among its rows. These V and J calls are TCRdb output, not the study's own analysis. Counted in this sample were roughly 500,000 distinct CDR3 sequences; 15% to 20% of them appeared once. The ten largest clones add up to 13% to 15% of the sample.

This sequence originates from a man aged 30 to 39 who received the YFV17D yellow fever vaccine. Rearrangement joined TRBV7-9 to TRBJ1-4, with the D gene not confidently named. This specimen consisted of PBMCs, obtained 15 days after the yellow fever booster vaccination. The sequenced DNA is TGTGCCAGCTCCCCCGCGGAGGAAAAACTGTTTTTT. It codes for CASSPAEEKLFF.